The rows below give T cell receptor beta chains drawn from one sample of a study of blood T cell repertoires in COVID-19. Measured with immunoSEQ multiplex PCR; TCRdb has only the in-frame clones, and not every one. This table has 65,000 to 70,000 clones, more than 70% appearing once. The sequencing input was peripheral blood. These receptors all stem from a woman aged 55 to 70 with acute or convalescent COVID-19. The CDR3 runs from the conserved cysteine through the conserved F or W. D genes are given only for firm matches. Clone sizes are given selectively: once, few, many, or a class where the clone is expanded.

TRBJ2-3 | once | TRBV6-2/TRBV6-3 | - | CASSPIPGRDTQYF | TGTGCCAGCAGTCCCATCCCCGGGAGAGATACGCAGTATTTT
TRBJ1-5 | many | TRBV13 | - | CASSLSGTNQPQHF | TGTGCCAGCAGCTTATCGGGGACAAATCAGCCCCAGCATTTT
TRBJ1-4 | - | TRBV5-4 | - | CASSPQGTNEKLFF | TGTGCCAGCAGCCCACAGGGTACTAATGAAAAACTGTTTTTT
TRBJ2-1 | - | TRBV5-1 | TRBD1 | CASSPGQNNEQFF | TGCGCCAGCAGCCCGGGACAGAACAATGAGCAGTTCTTC
TRBJ2-3 | - | TRBV5-5 | - | CASSPLVGGSTDTQYF | TGTGCCAGCAGCCCACTGGTTGGGGGGAGCACAGATACGCAGTATTTT
TRBJ1-5 | - | TRBV12-3/TRBV12-4 | TRBD1 | CASSDRENQPQHF | TGTGCCAGCAGCGACAGGGAAAATCAGCCCCAGCATTTT
TRBJ2-3 | - | TRBV4-1 | - | CASSQVTLADTQYF | TGCGCCAGCAGCCAAGTTACTCTCGCGGATACGCAGTATTTT
TRBJ1-2 | - | TRBV13 | TRBD1 | CASSPPTGSYGYTF | TGTGCCAGCAGCCCTCCGACAGGGAGCTATGGCTACACCTTC
TRBJ1-5 | - | TRBV19 | - | CASTTQVDSNQPQHF | TGTGCCAGCACCACACAGGTCGATAGCAATCAGCCCCAGCATTTT
TRBJ1-1 | - | TRBV18 | - | CASSPDIGRATEAFF | TGTGCCAGCTCACCAGATATAGGGAGGGCCACTGAAGCTTTCTTT
TRBJ1-5 | - | TRBV6-2/TRBV6-3 | - | CASSYRPVDQPQHF | TGTGCCAGCAGTTACCGTCCGGTTGATCAGCCCCAGCATTTT
TRBJ2-7 | - | TRBV6-2/TRBV6-3 | - | CASSSRGSGTYEQYF | TGTGCCAGCAGCTCTCGGGGGAGCGGTACCTACGAGCAGTACTTC
TRBJ1-2 | - | TRBV4-1 | TRBD1 | CASSQATGVDYGYTF | TGCGCCAGCAGCCAAGCGACAGGGGTCGACTATGGCTACACCTTC
TRBJ2-3 | once | TRBV10-3 | - | CAGGRGSTDTQYF | TGTGCCGGGGGGCGGGGGTCCACAGATACGCAGTATTTT
TRBJ2-1 | - | TRBV19 | - | CATGLATPSYNEQFF | TGTGCCACCGGGCTAGCCACACCTTCCTACAATGAGCAGTTCTTC
TRBJ1-1 | - | TRBV7-2 | - | CASSPSGYSGTEAFF | TGTGCCAGCAGCCCCTCCGGGTATTCGGGGACTGAAGCTTTCTTT